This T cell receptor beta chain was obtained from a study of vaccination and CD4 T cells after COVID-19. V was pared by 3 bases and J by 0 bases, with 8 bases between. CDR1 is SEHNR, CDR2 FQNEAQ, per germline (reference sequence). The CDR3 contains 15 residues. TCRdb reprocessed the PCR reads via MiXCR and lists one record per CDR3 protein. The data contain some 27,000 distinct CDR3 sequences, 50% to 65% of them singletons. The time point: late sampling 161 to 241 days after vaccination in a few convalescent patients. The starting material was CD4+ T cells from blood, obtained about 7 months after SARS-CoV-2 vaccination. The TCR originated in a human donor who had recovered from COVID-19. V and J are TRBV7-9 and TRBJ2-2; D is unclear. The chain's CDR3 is CASSFFAANTGELFF. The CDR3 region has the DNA TGTGCCAGCAGCTTTTTCGCCGCGAACACCGGGGAGCTGTTTTTT. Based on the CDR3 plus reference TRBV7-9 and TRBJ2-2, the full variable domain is DTGVSQNPRHKITKRGQNVTFRCDPISEHNRLYWYRQTLGQGPEFLTYFQNEAQLEKSRLLSDRFSAERPKGSFSTLEIQRTEQGDSAMYLCASSFFAANTGELFFGEGSRLTVL.